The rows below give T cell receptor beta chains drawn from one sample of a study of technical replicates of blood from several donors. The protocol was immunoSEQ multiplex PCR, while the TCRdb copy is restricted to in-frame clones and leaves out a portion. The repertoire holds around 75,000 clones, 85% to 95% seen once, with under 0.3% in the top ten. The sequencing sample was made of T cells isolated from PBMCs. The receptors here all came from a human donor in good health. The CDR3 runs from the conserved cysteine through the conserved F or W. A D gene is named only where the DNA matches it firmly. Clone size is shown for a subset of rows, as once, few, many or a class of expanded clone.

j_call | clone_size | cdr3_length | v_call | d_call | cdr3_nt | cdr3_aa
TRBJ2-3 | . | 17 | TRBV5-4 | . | TGTGCCAGCAGCTACGACAGCCTCTTTACTAGCACAGATACGCAGTATTTT | CASSYDSLFTSTDTQYF
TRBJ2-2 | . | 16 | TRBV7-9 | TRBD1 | TGTGCCAGCAGCCCTCACACAGGGGGCTCCTACGGGGAGCTGTTTTTT | CASSPHTGGSYGELFF
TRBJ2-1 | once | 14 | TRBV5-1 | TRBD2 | TGCGCCAGCAGCTTGGGACTAGCGAAGCACGAGCAGTTCTTC | CASSLGLAKHEQFF
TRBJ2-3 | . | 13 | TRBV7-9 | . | TGTGCCAGCAGCTTAATGGAGATGGATACGCAGTATTTT | CASSLMEMDTQYF
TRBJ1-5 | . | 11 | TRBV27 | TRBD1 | TGTGCCACAGGGGGGAATCAGCCCCAGCATTTT | CATGGNQPQHF
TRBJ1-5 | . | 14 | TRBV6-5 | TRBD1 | TGTGCCAGCAGTCATGACAGGGACAATCAGCCCCAGCATTTT | CASSHDRDNQPQHF
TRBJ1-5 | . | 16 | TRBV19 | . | TGTGCCAGTAGTTTCACGGGAGTGGGTGCCAGGCAGCCCCAGCATTTT | CASSFTGVGARQPQHF
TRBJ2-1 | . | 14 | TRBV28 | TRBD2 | TGTGCCAGCAGTCCGACTAGCACCGCCCATGAGCAGTTCTTC | CASSPTSTAHEQFF
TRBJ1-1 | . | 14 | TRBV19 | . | TGTGCCAGTAGGAAGCCGGGGGTCGACACTGAAGCTTTCTTT | CASRKPGVDTEAFF
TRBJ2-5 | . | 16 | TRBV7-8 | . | TGTGCCAGCAGCTTAGGGGGGATAGGGGGTAGAGAGACCCAGTACTTC | CASSLGGIGGRETQYF
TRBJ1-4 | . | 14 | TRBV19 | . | TGTGCCAGTATTGGAGGAGCAACTAATGAAAAACTGTTTTTT | CASIGGATNEKLFF
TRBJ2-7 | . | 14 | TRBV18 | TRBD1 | TGTGCCAGCTCATCCGGACAGGGGAACTACGAGCAGTACTTC | CASSSGQGNYEQYF
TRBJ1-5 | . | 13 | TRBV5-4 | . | TGTGCCAGCAGTCAAGACAGGAATCAGCCCCAGCATTTT | CASSQDRNQPQHF
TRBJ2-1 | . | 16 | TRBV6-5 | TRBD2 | TGTGCCAGCAGTTACTCGAGTGTGGGGGGACTAGCGGGGCAGTTCTTC | CASSYSSVGGLAGQFF
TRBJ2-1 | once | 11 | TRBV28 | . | TGTGCCAGCAGTTTACAGGCGGAGCAGTTCTTC | CASSLQAEQFF
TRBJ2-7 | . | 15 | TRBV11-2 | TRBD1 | TGTGCCAGCAGTTCTTTCTCGGACAGGGATGACGAGCAGTACTTC | CASSSFSDRDDEQYF
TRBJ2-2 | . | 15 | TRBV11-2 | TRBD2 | TGTGCCAGCAGCTTTAGCGGGGTTAACACCGGGGAGCTGTTTTTT | CASSFSGVNTGELFF
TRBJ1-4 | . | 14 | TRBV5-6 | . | TGTGCCAGCAGCTTGGACGCCGAGGGTGAAAAACTGTTTTTT | CASSLDAEGEKLFF
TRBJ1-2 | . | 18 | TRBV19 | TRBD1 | TGTGCCAGTAGTCGTGGCGCGGACAGGCTACTTCACTACTATGGCTACACCTTC | CASSRGADRLLHYYGYTF
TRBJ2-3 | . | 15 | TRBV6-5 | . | TGTGCCAGCAGTTCTCGGGGGATAAGCACAGATACGCAGTATTTT | CASSSRGISTDTQYF
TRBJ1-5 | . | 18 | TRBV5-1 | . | TGCGCCAGCAGCCCTGGCGGAAACGTAATGTATAGCAATCAGCCCCAGCATTTT | CASSPGGNVMYSNQPQHF
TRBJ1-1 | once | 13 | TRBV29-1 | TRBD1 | TGCAGCGTTGCGACAGGGACGAACACTGAAGCTTTCTTT | CSVATGTNTEAFF
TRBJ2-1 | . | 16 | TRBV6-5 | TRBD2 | TGTGCCAGCAGTTACTCGTCTAGCGGGGGAGGGAATGAGCAGTTCTTC | CASSYSSSGGGNEQFF
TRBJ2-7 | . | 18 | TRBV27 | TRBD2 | TGTGCCAGCAGTTCTCCTTCCAAACTAGCGGGAGCAGACTACGAGCAGTACTTC | CASSSPSKLAGADYEQYF
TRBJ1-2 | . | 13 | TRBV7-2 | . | TGTGCCAGCAGCTCTCCTTCTAACTATGGCTACACCTTC | CASSSPSNYGYTF
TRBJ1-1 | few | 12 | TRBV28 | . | TGTGCCAGCAGTTTAGGGGGGGGTGAAGCTTTCTTT | CASSLGGGEAFF
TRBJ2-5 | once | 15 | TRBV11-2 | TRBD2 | TGTGCCAGCAGACGACCGGGCGGGAGGAAAGAGACCCAGTACTTC | CASRRPGGRKETQYF
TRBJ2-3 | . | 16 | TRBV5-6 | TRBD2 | TGTGCCAGCAGCTACACGGGGCGGGGGATCACAGATACGCAGTATTTT | CASSYTGRGITDTQYF
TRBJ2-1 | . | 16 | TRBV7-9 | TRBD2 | TGTGCCAGCAGCCAAGACCCAGTAGCGGGAGAGAGTGAGCAGTTCTTC | CASSQDPVAGESEQFF
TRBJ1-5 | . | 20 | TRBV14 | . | TGTGCCAGCAGCCAAGGATTGGAACAGTTGGGGGACACCCGTTATCAGCCCCAGCATTTT | CASSQGLEQLGDTRYQPQHF
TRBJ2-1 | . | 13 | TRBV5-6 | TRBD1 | TGTGCCAGTACTAAACAGGGGACGACTGAGCAGTTCTTC | CASTKQGTTEQFF
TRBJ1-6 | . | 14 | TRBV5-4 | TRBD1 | TGTGCCAGCAGCTGGACAGGGGGGAATTCACCCCTCCACTTT | CASSWTGGNSPLHF
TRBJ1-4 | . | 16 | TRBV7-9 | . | TGTGCCAGCAGCTCCCCGGGGGGCAGGGAAGGTGAAAAACTGTTTTTT | CASSSPGGREGEKLFF
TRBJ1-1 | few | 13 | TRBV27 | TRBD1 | TGTGCCAGCAGTTTGCGGACAGGGGGCGAAGCTTTCTTT | CASSLRTGGEAFF
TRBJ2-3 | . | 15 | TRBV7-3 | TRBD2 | TGTGCCAGCAGCTTACGGCGGGGGGTTGGAGATACGCAGTATTTT | CASSLRRGVGDTQYF
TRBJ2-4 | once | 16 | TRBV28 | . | TGTGCCAGCAGTCTTCTAGGGGGGGCGGTTAAAAACATTCAGTACTTC | CASSLLGGAVKNIQYF
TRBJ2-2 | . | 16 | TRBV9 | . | TGTGCCAGCACTTCCGGGACTGTACGAACAACCGGGGAGCTGTTTTTT | CASTSGTVRTTGELFF
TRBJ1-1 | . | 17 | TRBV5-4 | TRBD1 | TGTGCCAGCAGATACGGATCGCGGACAGGCAAGAACACTGAAGCTTTCTTT | CASRYGSRTGKNTEAFF
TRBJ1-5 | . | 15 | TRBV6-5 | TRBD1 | TGTGCCAGCAGTACCGACAGGGCCCGGCATCAGCCCCAGCATTTT | CASSTDRARHQPQHF
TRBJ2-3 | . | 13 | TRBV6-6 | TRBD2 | TGTGCCAGCATTCGGGGGTGGGAGGGTACGCAGTATTTT | CASIRGWEGTQYF
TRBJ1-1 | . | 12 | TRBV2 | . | TGTGCCAGCAGTATCGTGAACACTGAAGCTTTCTTT | CASSIVNTEAFF
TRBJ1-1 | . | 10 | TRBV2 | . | TGTGCCAGCGGGGGAGGGAAAGCTTTCTTT | CASGGGKAFF
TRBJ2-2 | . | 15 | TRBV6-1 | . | TGTGCCAGCAGTGAAGTAGTAACAGACACCGGGGAGCTGTTTTTT | CASSEVVTDTGELFF
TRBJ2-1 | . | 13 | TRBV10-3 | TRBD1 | TGTGCCATCAGCCGGGACAGCTACAATGAGCAGTTCTTC | CAISRDSYNEQFF
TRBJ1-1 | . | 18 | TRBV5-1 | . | TGCGCCAGCAGCTTGAAGAACGGGGGGGGGACTATGAACACTGAAGCTTTCTTT | CASSLKNGGGTMNTEAFF
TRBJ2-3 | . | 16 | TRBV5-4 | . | TGTGCCAGCAGCTTGTGGTCAGAGGGAAGCACAGATACGCAGTATTTT | CASSLWSEGSTDTQYF
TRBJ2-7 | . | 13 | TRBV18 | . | TGTGCCAGCTCACCGGAGAACCAATACGAGCAGTACTTC | CASSPENQYEQYF